This is a list of T cell receptor beta chains from one sample in a study of T cell responses to AZD1222 COVID-19 vaccine. Clones were sequenced by immunoSEQ multiplex PCR, and TCRdb holds only the in-frame ones, with some missing. The table lists 25,000 to 35,000 clones, roughly nine tenths of them singletons. The sample here was peripheral blood, taken on day 0 of AZD1222 vaccination. These receptors were collected from an adult in good health. Each CDR3 is given with its conserved first and last residue. A D gene is named only where the DNA matches it firmly. Clone size is shown for a subset of rows, as once, few, many or a class of expanded clone.

d_call j_call v_call clone_size cdr3_nt cdr3_aa
TRBD2 TRBJ2-1 TRBV5-1 - TGCGCCAGCAGCAACGGCGCGGGGGTCTCCGGCAATGAGCAGTTCTTC CASSNGAGVSGNEQFF
- TRBJ1-2 TRBV5-1 - TGCGCCAGCAGCTTCGACAGCTCCTATGGCTACACCTTC CASSFDSSYGYTF
- TRBJ1-1 TRBV7-2 - TGTGCCAGCAGCCCAACCACTGAAGCTTTCTTT CASSPTTEAFF
- TRBJ1-5 TRBV5-6 - TGTGCCAGCAGCTTCCGAGGTGGTCAGCCCCAGCATTTT CASSFRGGQPQHF
- TRBJ1-1 TRBV10-3 once TGTGCCATCAGTGATAGCCCGGGACGGCCTACGAACACTGAAGCTTTCTTT CAISDSPGRPTNTEAFF
- TRBJ2-5 TRBV18 - TGTGCCAGCTCCCCCTACGAGACCCAGTACTTC CASSPYETQYF
- TRBJ2-5 TRBV30 - TGTGCCTGGAGAGGACCCGGAGAGACCCAGTACTTC CAWRGPGETQYF
TRBD1 TRBJ2-2 TRBV2 - TGTGCCAGCAGCGGGACAGGGGTCCCCGGGGAGCTGTTTTTT CASSGTGVPGELFF
TRBD2 TRBJ2-5 TRBV7-8 - TGTGCCAGCAGCTCACTCCTGAGGAGACTAGCGGGGGAAGAGACCCAGTACTTC CASSSLLRRLAGEETQYF
- TRBJ1-5 TRBV24-1 - TGTGCCACCAGTGCCTCCGGGGGCCCGTGGCCCCAGCATTTT CATSASGGPWPQHF
- TRBJ1-5 TRBV19 - TGTGCCAGTAGCTCGTACAATCAGCCCCAGCATTTT CASSSYNQPQHF
TRBD1 TRBJ1-2 TRBV7-2 - TGTGCCAGCAGCTCCGGGACAGGGGGCAACTATGGCTACACCTTC CASSSGTGGNYGYTF
TRBD2 TRBJ2-7 TRBV5-1 - TGCGCCAGCAGCCCCGGGACTAGCTCGGCCGAGCAGTACTTC CASSPGTSSAEQYF
- TRBJ1-6 TRBV2 few TGTGCCAGCAGTTATAGAGAGAATTCACCCCTCCACTTT CASSYRENSPLHF
- TRBJ1-1 TRBV3-1/TRBV3-2 - TGTGCCAGCCGCTTATCAGCCGCTAACACTGAAGCTTTCTTT CASRLSAANTEAFF
TRBD2 TRBJ2-1 TRBV6-4 - TGTGCCAGCAGTGACTCGAGACGGGGGGGCAATGAGCAGTTCTTC CASSDSRRGGNEQFF
TRBD1 TRBJ2-1 TRBV6-5 once TGTGCCAGCAGTCCGCGACAGGGCTACAATGAGCAGTTCTTC CASSPRQGYNEQFF
- TRBJ1-1 TRBV5-4 - TGTGCCAGCAGCGGGGCGACCGGGCTATCTGAAGCTTTCTTT CASSGATGLSEAFF
- TRBJ1-1 TRBV19 - TGTGCCAGTAGTAACCGGGGGGGCGACGGAGCTTTCTTT CASSNRGGDGAFF
TRBD1 TRBJ2-2 TRBV6-4 - TGTGCCAGCAGCCCCGGGACAGGGGGAACCGGGGAGCTGTTTTTT CASSPGTGGTGELFF
TRBD2 TRBJ2-1 TRBV7-2 - TGTGCCAGCAGCTCCCTAGGCGGGGGGACTGAGCAGTTCTTC CASSSLGGGTEQFF
- TRBJ2-7 TRBV10-2 once TGCGCCAGCAGTGAAGTGACAGCCTACGAGCAGTACTTC CASSEVTAYEQYF
TRBD2 TRBJ2-3 TRBV7-6 - TGTGCCAGCAGCTACGGGACTAGCGGGCGAGATACGCAGTATTTT CASSYGTSGRDTQYF
TRBD1 TRBJ1-5 TRBV24-1 - TGTGCCACCAGTGATGACTGGGACAGGGGACGCAATCAGCCCCAGCATTTT CATSDDWDRGRNQPQHF